This entry lists 18 T cell receptor beta chains sequenced from one sample in a study of blood T cell repertoires in COVID-19 (dated by TCRdb to between 2020 and 2021). To prepare the library, the immunoSEQ multiplex PCR assay was applied. In its TCRdb copy, this immuneACCESS table keeps in-frame sequences only and misses some clones. Where compared with another copy, unresolved V genes explain less than half of these, and the others have no known cause. The sample table lists approximately 90,000 clones, around 89% of them with a count of one. The top ten clones comprise 8% to 9.5% of the sample. The material sequenced was peripheral blood. The receptor source for this set is a man aged 50 to 60 with acute or convalescent COVID-19.

The chain employs TRBV12-3 or TRBV12-4 and TRBJ2-1; 7 bases align to TRBD1. The CDR3 spans 12 residues. V shed 8 bases and J 6 bases; nucleotides not matched to a gene: 4. CDR3 amino acids: CASWQGVNEQFF. The CDR3 DNA sequence: TGTGCCAGCTGGCAGGGGGTCAATGAGCAGTTCTTC.

The rearrangement uses TRBV7-2 and TRBJ2-3; 13 bases map to TRBD2. The CDR3 sequence is 17 residues long. Germline V gene lookup returns CDR1 SGHTA and CDR2 FQGNSA. The trim removed 5 bases at V and 3 bases at J, leaving 8 bases unmatched. The CDR3 bases are TGTGCCAGCAGCCAAGGGACTAGCGGGGTCTGGACAGATACGCAGTATTTT. It yields the protein CASSQGTSGVWTDTQYF.

The chain combines TRBV6-5 with TRBJ2-1, with D unclear. Trimming took off 7 bases at V and 0 bases at J, with 13 bases between the two ends. Germline V lookup: CDR1 MNHEY, CDR2 SVGAGI. The CDR3 is 15 amino acids. The CDR3 bases are TGTGCCAGCACGGCCTGGGCGAGCTCCTACAATGAGCAGTTCTTC. This codes for CASTAWASSYNEQFF.

The chain joins TRBV7-2 to TRBJ1-3; no firm D call. V lost 1 base, J lost 2 bases, and 9 bases lay in between. CDR1 is SGHTA, CDR2 FQGNSA, per germline. The CDR3 runs 15 residues. The CDR3 sequence is CASSLELHPGNTIYF. For the CDR3, the DNA is TGTGCCAGCAGCTTAGAGTTACACCCTGGAAACACCATATATTTT. Together with reference TRBV7-2 and TRBJ1-3, the CDR3 gives the full variable domain: GAGVSQSPSNKVTEKGKDVELRCDPISGHTALYWYRQSLGQGLEFLIYFQGNSAPDKSGLPSDRFSAERTGGSVSTLTIQRTQQEDSAVYLCASSLELHPGNTIYFGEGSWLTVV.

The sample holds a few counts of this clone. CDR3: CASSQGPGGNRGYTF. CDR3 sequence (DNA): TGTGCCAGCAGCCAAGGGCCGGGGGGAAATCGGGGCTACACCTTC. V is TRBV14 and J is TRBJ1-2; the D gene is possibly TRBD1 (5 bases). The ends were cut back, 1 base at V and 8 bases at J, with 17 bases in the middle. CDR1 SGHDN and CDR2 FVKESK come from the germline V gene. This CDR3 comprises 15 residues.

The chain combines TRBV5-6 with TRBJ2-3, with D unresolved. The CDR3 sequence is 15 residues long. V lost 4 bases to trimming and J lost 1 base, with 13 bases between them. Germline V gives CDR1 SGHDT, CDR2 YYEEEE. In DNA, the CDR3 is TGTGCCAGCAGCCGGCTGGGCGCCGGCACAGATACGCAGTATTTT. This sequence encodes CASSRLGAGTDTQYF.

The V call is TRBV19, the J call TRBJ1-3, with 8 bases fitting TRBD1. The CDR3 is 21 amino acids. Germline CDR1 reads LNHDA; CDR2 reads SQIVND (reference sequence). Losses at the gene ends were 1 base for V and 0 bases for J; bases not matched to a gene: 17. CDR3 DNA sequence: TGTGCCAGTAGTATAGTACGGGGACAGGATACCGGAAAATTCTCTGGAAACACCATATATTTT. Translated: CASSIVRGQDTGKFSGNTIYF.

This clone was observed a single time. The rearrangement joins TRBV10-2 to TRBJ2-5; 11 bases fit TRBD2. Looked up from germline, CDR1 is WSHSY and CDR2 is SAAADI. With 5 bases clipped from V and 1 base from J, the junction kept 3 bases outside the gene matches. The CDR3 length is 15 residues. CDR3 DNA sequence: TGCGCCAGCAGTCAACTAGCGGGGGTCCAAGAGACCCAGTACTTC. Protein: CASSQLAGVQETQYF.

The chain combines TRBV3-1 (or the pseudogene TRBV3-2) with TRBJ1-1, with TRBD1 as a possible D gene (5 bases). Germline V gene lookup returns CDR1 LGHDT and CDR2 YNNKEL (reference sequence). Trimming took 5 bases from V and 5 from J, leaving 15 bases between them. The CDR3 is 14 amino acids. The CDR3 nucleotides are TGTGCCAGCAGCACCCCTGGGGCCGGTACTGAAGCTTTCTTT. It encodes CASSTPGAGTEAFF.

This clone was seen only once. The genes are TRBV10-3 and TRBJ1-3; D uncertain. Trimming removed 6 bases from V and 0 bases from J, with 12 bases in between. The germline V gene has CDR1 ENHRY and CDR2 SYGVKD. The CDR3 contains 15 residues. CDR3: CAISPTIASGNTIYF. Written as DNA, the CDR3 is TGTGCCATCAGCCCAACCATAGCCTCTGGAAACACCATATATTTT.

The count of this clone is one. The rearrangement links TRBV5-4 to TRBJ2-2; 9 bases match TRBD1. V shed 10 bases and J 3 bases; nucleotides not matched to a gene: 7. CDR1 and CDR2 from the germline V gene are SGHNT and YYREEE (reference sequence). This CDR3 is built from 14 residues. The DNA for the CDR3 is TGTGCCGGATCGACAGGGGGGCACACCGGGGAGCTGTTTTTT. Protein product: CAGSTGGHTGELFF.

This chain connects TRBV5-4 to TRBJ1-2; 8 bases are a match to TRBD1. This CDR3 is 15 amino acids long. Germline values: CDR1 SGHNT, CDR2 YYREEE (reference sequence). V trimming: 4 bases; J trimming: 6 bases; junction bases outside the gene matches: 11. CDR3 sequence reads: CASSRGQGQFDGYTF. CDR3 nucleotides: TGTGCCAGCAGCCGCGGACAGGGACAATTCGATGGCTACACCTTC.

This clone was detected once. The chain has TRBV6-1 and TRBJ1-4, with TRBD1 matching over 8 bases. Germline-derived CDR1 and CDR2 are MNHNS and SASEGT. The CDR3 is made up of 14 amino acids. After removal of 1 base from V and 8 bases from J, the junction contained 3 bases not matched to a gene. The CDR3: CASSEGTGGEKLFF. CDR3 coding DNA: TGTGCCAGCAGTGAAGGTACAGGGGGGGAAAAACTGTTTTTT.

V is TRBV30 and J is TRBJ2-2; possibly TRBD2 for D (5 bases). Trimming cost V 0 bases and J 7 bases, with 12 bases left between them. This CDR3 has 14 residues. Germline V gene lookup returns CDR1 GTSNPN and CDR2 SVGIG (reference sequence). The CDR3 DNA follows: TGTGCCTGGAGTGTCTTGACGGGGATCGGGGAGCTGTTTTTT. As protein: CAWSVLTGIGELFF.

This rearrangement joins TRBV19 to TRBJ1-1; D not certain. V was clipped by 5 bases and J by 1 base, with 11 bases between them. The CDR3 is made up of 14 amino acids. Per germline, CDR1 LNHDA and CDR2 SQIVND (reference sequence). The CDR3 sequence is CASSRGRGNTEAFF. In nucleotides, the CDR3 is TGTGCCAGTAGTCGCGGACGGGGGAACACTGAAGCTTTCTTT.

The genes are TRBV5-4 and TRBJ2-5; 13 bases match TRBD2. The CDR3 length is 16 residues. Germline trimming cut 4 bases from V and 2 bases from J; bases unmatched to any gene: 5. Per germline, CDR1 SGHNT and CDR2 YYREEE (reference sequence). CDR3 region: CASSTGTSGIQETQYF. The CDR3 bases are TGTGCCAGCAGCACCGGGACTAGCGGGATTCAAGAGACCCAGTACTTC.

The rearrangement uses TRBV30 and TRBJ1-4, with 7 bases fitting TRBD1. Germline V lookup: CDR1 GTSNPN, CDR2 SVGIG (reference sequence). This CDR3 spans 14 amino acids. The V and J ends lost 3 bases and 7 bases, in that order; junction bases with no gene match: 8. The CDR3 loop reads CAWRGQGEGEKLFF. The DNA for the CDR3 is TGTGCCTGGAGGGGGCAGGGGGAAGGTGAAAAACTGTTTTTT.

The chain joins TRBV5-4 to TRBJ2-3, with TRBD2 identical over 9 bases. This CDR3 is built from 16 residues. Germline trimming cut 0 bases from V and 6 bases from J; bases unmatched to any gene: 8. From germline, CDR1 is SGHNT and CDR2 YYREEE (reference sequence). The CDR3 sequence is CASSLAGGGARDTQYF. CDR3 in DNA: TGTGCCAGCAGCTTGGCCGGCGGGGGGGCGAGGGATACGCAGTATTTT. Together with reference TRBV5-4 and TRBJ2-3, the CDR3 gives the full variable domain: ETGVTQSPTHLIKTRGQQVTLRCSSQSGHNTVSWYQQALGQGPQFIFQYYREEENGRGNFPPRFSGLQFPNYSSELNVNALELDDSALYLCASSLAGGGARDTQYFGPGTRLTVL.